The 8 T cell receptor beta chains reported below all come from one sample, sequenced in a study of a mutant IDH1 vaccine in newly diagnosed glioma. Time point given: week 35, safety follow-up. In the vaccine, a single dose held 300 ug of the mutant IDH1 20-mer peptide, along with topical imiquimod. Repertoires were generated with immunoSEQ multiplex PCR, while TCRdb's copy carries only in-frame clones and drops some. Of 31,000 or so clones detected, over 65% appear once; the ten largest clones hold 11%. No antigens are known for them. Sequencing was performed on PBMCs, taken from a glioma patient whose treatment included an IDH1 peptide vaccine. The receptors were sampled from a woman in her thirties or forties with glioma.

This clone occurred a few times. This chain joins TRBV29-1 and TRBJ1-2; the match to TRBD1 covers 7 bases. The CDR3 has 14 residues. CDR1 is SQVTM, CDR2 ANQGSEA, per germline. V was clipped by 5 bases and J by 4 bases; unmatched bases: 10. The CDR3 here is CSVIRNDRAYGYTF. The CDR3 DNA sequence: TGCAGCGTTATTCGCAACGACAGGGCCTATGGCTACACCTTC.

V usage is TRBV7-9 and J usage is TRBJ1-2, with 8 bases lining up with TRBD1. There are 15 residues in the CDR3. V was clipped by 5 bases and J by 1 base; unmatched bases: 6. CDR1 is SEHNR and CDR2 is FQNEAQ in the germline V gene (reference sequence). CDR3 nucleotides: TGTGCCAGCAGCGTCCCACAGGGGGTTAACTATGGCTACACCTTC. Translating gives CASSVPQGVNYGYTF.

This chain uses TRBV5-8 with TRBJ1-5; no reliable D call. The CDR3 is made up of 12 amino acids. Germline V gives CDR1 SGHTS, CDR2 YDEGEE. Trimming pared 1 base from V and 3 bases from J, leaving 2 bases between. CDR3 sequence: CASSLFNQPQHF. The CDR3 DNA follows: TGTGCCAGCAGCTTGTTCAATCAGCCCCAGCATTTT. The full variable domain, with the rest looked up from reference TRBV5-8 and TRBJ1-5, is EAGVTQSPTHLIKTRGQQATLRCSPISGHTSVYWYQQALGLGLQFLLWYDEGEERNRGNFPPRFSGRQFPNYSSELNVNALELEDSALYLCASSLFNQPQHFGDGTRLSIL.

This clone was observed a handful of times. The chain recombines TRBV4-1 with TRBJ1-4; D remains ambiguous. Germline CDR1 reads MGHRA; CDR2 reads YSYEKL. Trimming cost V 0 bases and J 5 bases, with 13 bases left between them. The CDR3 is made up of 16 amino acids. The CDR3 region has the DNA TGCGCCAGCAGCCAAGATCCGGGCAGGACCAATGAAAAACTGTTTTTT. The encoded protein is CASSQDPGRTNEKLFF.

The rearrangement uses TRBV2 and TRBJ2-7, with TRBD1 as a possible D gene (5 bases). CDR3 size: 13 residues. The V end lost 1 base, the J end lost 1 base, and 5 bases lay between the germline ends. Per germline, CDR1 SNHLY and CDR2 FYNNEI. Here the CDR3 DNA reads TGTGCCAGCAGTGAAGGACAGTCCTACGAGCAGTACTTC. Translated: CASSEGQSYEQYF.

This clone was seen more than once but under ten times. CDR3 residues: CASSTGTAGGTEAFF. The CDR3 DNA reads TGCGCCAGCAGCACCGGGACGGCTGGGGGCACTGAAGCTTTCTTT. The V call is TRBV5-1, the J call TRBJ1-1; possibly TRBD1 for D (5 bases). This CDR3 has 15 residues. V was trimmed by 4 bases and J by 4 bases, leaving 17 bases between them. Per the germline V gene, CDR1 is SGHRS and CDR2 is YFSETQ.

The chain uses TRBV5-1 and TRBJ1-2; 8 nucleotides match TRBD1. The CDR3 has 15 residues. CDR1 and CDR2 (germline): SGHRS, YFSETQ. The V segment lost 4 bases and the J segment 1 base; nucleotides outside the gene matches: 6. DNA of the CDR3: TGCGCCAGCAGCGCGGGGACAGGAGATAACTATGGCTACACCTTC. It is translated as CASSAGTGDNYGYTF. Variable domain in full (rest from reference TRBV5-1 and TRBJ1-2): KAGVTQTPRYLIKTRGQQVTLSCSPISGHRSVSWYQQTPGQGLQFLFEYFSETQRNKGNFPGRFSGRQFSNSRSEMNVSTLELGDSALYLCASSAGTGDNYGYTFGSGTRLTVV.

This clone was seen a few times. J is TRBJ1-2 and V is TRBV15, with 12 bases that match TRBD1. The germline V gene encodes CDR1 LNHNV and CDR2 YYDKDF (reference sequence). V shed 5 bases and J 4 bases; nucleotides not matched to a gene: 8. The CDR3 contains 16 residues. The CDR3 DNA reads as TGTGCCACCAGCTCCCCCGGGACAGGGGGCCGCTATGGCTACACCTTC. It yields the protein CATSSPGTGGRYGYTF. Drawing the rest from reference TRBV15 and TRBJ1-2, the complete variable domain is DAMVIQNPRYQVTQFGKPVTLSCSQTLNHNVMYWYQQKSSQAPKLLFHYYDKDFNNEADTPDNFQSRRPNTSFCFLDIRSPGLGDTAMYLCATSSPGTGGRYGYTFGSGTRLTVV.